This T cell receptor (beta chain) was obtained from a study of memory CD4+ T cells and cytomegalovirus serostatus. Study in general: This sample comes from healthy Belgian adults, fewer than ten CMV seropositive, 20 to 25 seronegative.

Trimming took 7 bases from V and 2 from J; bases not matched to a gene: 10. Germline V gene sequence: CDR1 SGHAT, CDR2 FQNNGV. The CDR3 loop spans 15 amino acids. TCRdb keeps only in-frame clones here, not all; method: immunoSEQ multiplex PCR. The data show roughly 76,000 clones, roughly 80% seen once. Single viable CD3+CD4+CD8-CD45RO+ cells were sorted as the memory CD4+ T cells. CMV serostatus came from serum IgG against pp150, pp28, p38, p52. The V and J genes are TRBV11-2 and TRBJ2-7, with 8 bases identical to TRBD1. This sequence originates from an adult in good health and CMV-seropositive. The sample was memory CD4+ T cells from blood. This CDR3 is CASTSSDRGTYEQYV. CDR3 sequence (DNA): TGTGCCAGCACTTCCAGTGACAGGGGTACCTACGAGCAGTACGTC.